This TCR beta chain was captured in a study of T cell changes during pregnancy in multiple sclerosis. There are 16 residues in the CDR3. The V gene lost 4 bases and the J gene lost 0 bases, with 13 bases spanning the gap. The germline gives CDR1 MNHEY, CDR2 SVGAGI. Profiling relied on immunoSEQ multiplex PCR, and the TCRdb table lists in-frame clones only, not all of them. Of 20,000 or so clones detected, 88% appear once; the ten largest clones hold about 5%. The V and J genes are TRBV6-5 and TRBJ2-1; possibly TRBD1 for D (6 bases). The receptor was isolated from a female donor in good health, enrolled as a control in a pregnancy study. The specimen comprised CD8+ T cells from peripheral blood mononuclear cells, sampled after pregnancy. The CDR3 DNA is TGTGCCAGCAGTTCAGGGGTAGTAGCCTCCTACAATGAGCAGTTCTTC. Its translation: CASSSGVVASYNEQFF.